Following are 3 T cell receptor beta chains from one sample sequenced in a study of blood T cell repertoires in COVID-19. Sequencing was performed with immunoSEQ multiplex PCR; in TCRdb, only in-frame clones are kept and a portion is missing. This sample yields around 100,000 clones, of which around 91% are seen a single time; roughly 30% belongs to the top ten. Sequencing was carried out using peripheral blood. The origin of the receptors is a woman of 80 years or more with acute or convalescent COVID-19.

The rearrangement joins TRBV3-1 (or the pseudogene TRBV3-2) to TRBJ1-3; no reliable D call. The V gene's germline CDR1 is LGHDT and CDR2 YNNKEL (reference sequence). V dropped 0 bases and J dropped 2 bases, with 11 bases sitting between them. This CDR3 has 16 residues. CDR3 DNA sequence: TGTGCCAGCAGCCAAGATGAGAAGATTACTGGAAACACCATATATTTT. Encoded protein: CASSQDEKITGNTIYF.

The chain links TRBV2 to TRBJ2-1; 11 nucleotides align to TRBD2. The junction had 6 bases not matched to a gene; V was cut back by 4 bases and J by 4 bases. The CDR3 is 16 residues long. Germline V gene sequence: CDR1 SNHLY, CDR2 FYNNEI. The CDR3 here is CASSGASGGLYNEQFF. In nucleotides, the CDR3 is TGTGCCAGCAGTGGAGCTAGCGGGGGGTTGTACAATGAGCAGTTCTTC.

This chain uses TRBV6-6 with TRBJ1-5; D unresolved. Per germline, CDR1 MNHNY and CDR2 SVGAGI (reference sequence). CDR3 length equals 13 residues. V was shortened by 4 bases and J by 0 bases, with 4 bases between the two germline ends. CDR3 in DNA: TGTGCCAGCAGTTTCCATAGCAATCAGCCCCAGCATTTT. Translation: CASSFHSNQPQHF.